The rows below give T cell receptor beta chains drawn from one sample of a study of cytomegalovirus exposure and HLA in healthy donors. Some clones are missing from TCRdb's copy, which holds only in-frame ones; the method was immunoSEQ multiplex PCR. The sample comprises some 120,000 clones, about 74% of which are singletons, and 2% to 3% rests with the top ten. Source material: PBMCs. Receptor source: a female donor in good health and CMV-seronegative. Each CDR3 is given with its conserved first and last residue. A D gene is named only where the DNA matches it firmly. Size tells how often a clone was seen (once, few, many) or the class of an expanded clone, and some rows leave it out.

D gene: TRBD2
V gene: TRBV9
clone size: .
J gene: TRBJ2-7
CDR3 protein: CASSPRTSPYEQYF
CDR3 DNA: TGTGCCAGCAGCCCTCGGACTAGCCCCTACGAGCAGTACTTC

D gene: .
V gene: TRBV6-1
clone size: few
J gene: TRBJ1-1
CDR3 protein: CASRETDRNTEAFF
CDR3 DNA: TGTGCCAGCCGGGAAACGGACAGGAACACTGAAGCTTTCTTT

D gene: .
V gene: TRBV27
clone size: once
J gene: TRBJ1-2
CDR3 protein: CASSLSSADHYGYTF
CDR3 DNA: TGTGCCAGCAGTTTATCGTCGGCGGATCACTATGGCTACACCTTC

D gene: .
V gene: TRBV13
clone size: .
J gene: TRBJ2-1
CDR3 protein: CASSSRGGQEQFF
CDR3 DNA: TGTGCCAGCAGCTCCCGCGGCGGCCAAGAGCAGTTCTTC

D gene: .
V gene: TRBV6-4
clone size: few
J gene: TRBJ1-5
CDR3 protein: CASSEEVGQPQHF
CDR3 DNA: TGTGCCAGCAGTGAGGAGGTGGGTCAGCCCCAGCATTTT

D gene: .
V gene: TRBV7-3
clone size: .
J gene: TRBJ1-1
CDR3 protein: CASSPGQLNTEAFF
CDR3 DNA: TGTGCCAGCAGCCCCGGACAGTTGAACACTGAAGCTTTCTTT

D gene: .
V gene: TRBV1
clone size: .
J gene: TRBJ1-5
CDR3 protein: CTSSRGQTSNQPQHF
CDR3 DNA: TGCACCAGCAGCCGAGGGCAGACGAGCAATCAGCCCCAGCATTTT

D gene: .
V gene: TRBV5-1
clone size: .
J gene: TRBJ1-1
CDR3 protein: CASSLEAMNTEAFF
CDR3 DNA: TGCGCCAGCAGCTTGGAAGCTATGAACACTGAAGCTTTCTTT

D gene: .
V gene: TRBV7-3
clone size: .
J gene: TRBJ2-2
CDR3 protein: CASSPRRGGDRGAVF
CDR3 DNA: TGTGCCAGCAGCCCCCGCCGTGGAGGGGATCGGGGAGCTGTTTTT

D gene: TRBD1
V gene: TRBV5-6
clone size: .
J gene: TRBJ1-1
CDR3 protein: CASSVPGQGSEAFF
CDR3 DNA: TGTGCCAGCAGCGTTCCGGGACAGGGTTCTGAAGCTTTCTTT

D gene: .
V gene: TRBV2
clone size: .
J gene: TRBJ1-4
CDR3 protein: CASSDGGTNEKLFF
CDR3 DNA: TGTGCCAGCAGTGATGGGGGGACTAATGAAAAACTGTTTTTT

D gene: .
V gene: TRBV6-1
clone size: .
J gene: TRBJ2-1
CDR3 protein: CASSESPTRDYNEQFF
CDR3 DNA: TGTGCCAGCAGTGAGAGTCCTACCAGGGACTACAATGAGCAGTTCTTC

D gene: TRBD1
V gene: TRBV7-9
clone size: few
J gene: TRBJ1-2
CDR3 protein: CASEQGAWGYTF
CDR3 DNA: TGTGCCAGCGAACAGGGGGCATGGGGCTACACCTTC

D gene: TRBD2
V gene: TRBV18
clone size: .
J gene: TRBJ2-2
CDR3 protein: CASSPNTRLAGKTNTGELFF
CDR3 DNA: TGTGCCAGCTCACCAAACACGAGACTAGCGGGGAAAACGAACACCGGGGAGCTGTTTTTT

D gene: .
V gene: TRBV5-6
clone size: .
J gene: TRBJ2-7
CDR3 protein: CASSWGGGSYEQYF
CDR3 DNA: TGTGCCAGCAGCTGGGGGGGCGGCTCCTACGAGCAGTACTTC

D gene: TRBD1
V gene: TRBV7-9
clone size: .
J gene: TRBJ1-5
CDR3 protein: CASSLGKTGERHF
CDR3 DNA: TGTGCCAGCAGCTTAGGGAAGACAGGGGAGAGACATTTT

D gene: TRBD1
V gene: TRBV18
clone size: .
J gene: TRBJ1-6
CDR3 protein: CASSAGTADNSPLHF
CDR3 DNA: TGTGCCAGCTCAGCCGGGACAGCCGATAATTCACCCCTCCACTTT

D gene: TRBD2
V gene: TRBV6-5
clone size: .
J gene: TRBJ2-1
CDR3 protein: CASSSTTSGGNEQFF
CDR3 DNA: TGTGCCAGCAGTTCAACAACTAGCGGGGGAAATGAGCAGTTCTTC

D gene: .
V gene: TRBV7-7
clone size: .
J gene: TRBJ2-1
CDR3 protein: CASTVMGGGRNEQFF
CDR3 DNA: TGTGCTAGCACCGTGATGGGGGGGGGCCGAAATGAGCAGTTCTTC

D gene: TRBD1
V gene: TRBV6-6
clone size: .
J gene: TRBJ2-7
CDR3 protein: CASSSMTGNEQYF
CDR3 DNA: TGTGCCAGCAGTTCGATGACAGGGAACGAGCAGTACTTC

D gene: TRBD1
V gene: TRBV7-9
clone size: few
J gene: TRBJ1-4
CDR3 protein: CASSLATGGMEEKLFF
CDR3 DNA: TGTGCCAGCAGCTTAGCAACAGGGGGGATGGAGGAAAAACTGTTTTTT

D gene: .
V gene: TRBV7-9
clone size: .
J gene: TRBJ1-1
CDR3 protein: CASSSNIEAFF
CDR3 DNA: TGTGCCAGCAGCTCCAACATAGAAGCTTTCTTT

D gene: .
V gene: TRBV2
clone size: once
J gene: TRBJ2-4
CDR3 protein: CASRFRDNQNIQYF
CDR3 DNA: TGTGCCAGCAGATTCCGGGACAACCAAAACATTCAGTACTTC

D gene: TRBD2
V gene: TRBV19
clone size: .
J gene: TRBJ2-1
CDR3 protein: CASSIDPAGGGNEQFF
CDR3 DNA: TGTGCCAGTAGTATAGATCCGGCGGGGGGAGGCAATGAGCAGTTCTTC

D gene: .
V gene: TRBV6-7
clone size: .
J gene: TRBJ2-3
CDR3 protein: CASSLDCTDTQYF
CDR3 DNA: TGTGCCAGCAGTTTGGACTGCACAGATACGCAGTATTTT

D gene: .
V gene: TRBV27
clone size: .
J gene: TRBJ1-1
CDR3 protein: CASSPRPQNTEAFF
CDR3 DNA: TGTGCCAGCAGTCCTAGACCACAGAACACTGAAGCTTTCTTT

D gene: TRBD1
V gene: TRBV12-5
clone size: .
J gene: TRBJ2-7
CDR3 protein: CASGLKYWGAGTGDEQYF
CDR3 DNA: TGTGCTAGTGGTTTGAAGTATTGGGGTGCAGGGACAGGGGACGAGCAGTACTTC

D gene: .
V gene: TRBV18
clone size: .
J gene: TRBJ2-1
CDR3 protein: CASSPSGMNEQFF
CDR3 DNA: TGTGCCAGCTCACCATCGGGGATGAATGAGCAGTTCTTC

D gene: TRBD2
V gene: TRBV19
clone size: .
J gene: TRBJ2-5
CDR3 protein: CASSLTSGGRETQYF
CDR3 DNA: TGTGCCAGTAGTTTGACTAGCGGGGGGAGGGAGACCCAGTACTTC

D gene: .
V gene: TRBV18
clone size: .
J gene: TRBJ2-7
CDR3 protein: CASSPGYGEMSYEQYF
CDR3 DNA: TGTGCCAGCTCACCGGGCTACGGTGAGATGAGTTACGAGCAGTACTTC

D gene: .
V gene: TRBV7-2
clone size: .
J gene: TRBJ2-5
CDR3 protein: CASSLGLRYQETQYF
CDR3 DNA: TGTGCCAGCAGCTTAGGACTAAGATACCAAGAGACCCAGTACTTC

D gene: TRBD2
V gene: TRBV7-2
clone size: once
J gene: TRBJ2-7
CDR3 protein: CASSLTSGNYEQYF
CDR3 DNA: TGTGCCAGCAGCTTAACGAGCGGGAACTACGAGCAGTACTTC

D gene: .
V gene: TRBV7-9
clone size: .
J gene: TRBJ2-1
CDR3 protein: CASSPSNGSYNEQFF
CDR3 DNA: TGTGCCAGCAGCCCCTCCAACGGCTCCTACAATGAGCAGTTCTTC

D gene: TRBD2
V gene: TRBV11-2
clone size: .
J gene: TRBJ2-1
CDR3 protein: CASSFGTSNRNEQFF
CDR3 DNA: TGTGCCAGCAGCTTCGGGACTAGTAATCGCAATGAGCAGTTCTTC

D gene: .
V gene: TRBV6-5
clone size: .
J gene: TRBJ2-1
CDR3 protein: CASSTLGGNEQFF
CDR3 DNA: TGTGCCAGCAGTACTTTAGGCGGGAATGAGCAGTTCTTC

D gene: .
V gene: TRBV5-1
clone size: .
J gene: TRBJ1-1
CDR3 protein: CASSQTGLSTEAFF
CDR3 DNA: TGCGCCAGCAGCCAAACAGGGTTGAGCACTGAAGCTTTCTTT

D gene: .
V gene: TRBV19
clone size: .
J gene: TRBJ2-7
CDR3 protein: CASRRQAFSYEQYF
CDR3 DNA: TGTGCCAGTAGAAGACAGGCCTTCTCCTACGAGCAGTACTTC

D gene: .
V gene: TRBV15
clone size: .
J gene: TRBJ1-4
CDR3 protein: CATSRDRALNEKLFF
CDR3 DNA: TGTGCCACCAGCAGAGACCGAGCCTTGAATGAAAAACTGTTTTTT

D gene: .
V gene: TRBV5-4
clone size: .
J gene: TRBJ1-1
CDR3 protein: CASSPQMNTEAFF
CDR3 DNA: TGTGCCAGCAGCCCCCAGATGAACACTGAAGCTTTCTTT

D gene: TRBD2
V gene: TRBV5-1
clone size: .
J gene: TRBJ2-1
CDR3 protein: CASSLASGDNEQFF
CDR3 DNA: TGCGCCAGCAGCTTGGCTAGCGGGGACAATGAGCAGTTCTTC